This TCR beta chain was sequenced during a study of HIV-infected children after antiretroviral therapy interruption. Study context: All children had CD4+ count above 500 and viral load below 50 copies/ml. Continuous-treatment children had median age about 8 years, interruption roughly 9.5 years. Most children had recorded EBV and CMV exposure. Study observations and caveats: The Gini coefficient of naive CD4+ repertoires rose, returning to baseline by 3 years.

Unique molecular identifiers were included in an RNA-based 3' RACE TCR library. TCRdb re-analysed the 3' RACE reads in MiXCR, keeping a single row per CDR3 protein. The table includes about 40,000 distinct CDR3 sequences, approximately 7% detected once. In this sample, this clonotype turned up many times. Antigen specificity is unknown. Documented treatment: PENTA 11 planned treatment interruption arm or continuous ART arm. V shed 2 bases and J shed 0 bases, with 11 bases lying between them. CDR1 is DFQATT and CDR2 is SNEGSKA in the germline V gene (reference sequence). The CDR3 runs 16 residues. The chain uses TRBV20-1 and TRBJ2-6; no firm D call. The input for sequencing was CD45RA+ CD4+ T cells from PBMCs, pooled from several time points, taken from a donor given antiretroviral therapy, either interrupted or continuous. Subset defined: naive CD4+ CD45RA+ CD45RO- T cells. The TCR comes from a pool of human donors with HIV. CDR3 nucleotide sequence: TGCAGTGCTAGACTCCAGAGCCTCTCTGGGGCCAACGTCCTGACTTTC. It yields the protein CSARLQSLSGANVLTF.